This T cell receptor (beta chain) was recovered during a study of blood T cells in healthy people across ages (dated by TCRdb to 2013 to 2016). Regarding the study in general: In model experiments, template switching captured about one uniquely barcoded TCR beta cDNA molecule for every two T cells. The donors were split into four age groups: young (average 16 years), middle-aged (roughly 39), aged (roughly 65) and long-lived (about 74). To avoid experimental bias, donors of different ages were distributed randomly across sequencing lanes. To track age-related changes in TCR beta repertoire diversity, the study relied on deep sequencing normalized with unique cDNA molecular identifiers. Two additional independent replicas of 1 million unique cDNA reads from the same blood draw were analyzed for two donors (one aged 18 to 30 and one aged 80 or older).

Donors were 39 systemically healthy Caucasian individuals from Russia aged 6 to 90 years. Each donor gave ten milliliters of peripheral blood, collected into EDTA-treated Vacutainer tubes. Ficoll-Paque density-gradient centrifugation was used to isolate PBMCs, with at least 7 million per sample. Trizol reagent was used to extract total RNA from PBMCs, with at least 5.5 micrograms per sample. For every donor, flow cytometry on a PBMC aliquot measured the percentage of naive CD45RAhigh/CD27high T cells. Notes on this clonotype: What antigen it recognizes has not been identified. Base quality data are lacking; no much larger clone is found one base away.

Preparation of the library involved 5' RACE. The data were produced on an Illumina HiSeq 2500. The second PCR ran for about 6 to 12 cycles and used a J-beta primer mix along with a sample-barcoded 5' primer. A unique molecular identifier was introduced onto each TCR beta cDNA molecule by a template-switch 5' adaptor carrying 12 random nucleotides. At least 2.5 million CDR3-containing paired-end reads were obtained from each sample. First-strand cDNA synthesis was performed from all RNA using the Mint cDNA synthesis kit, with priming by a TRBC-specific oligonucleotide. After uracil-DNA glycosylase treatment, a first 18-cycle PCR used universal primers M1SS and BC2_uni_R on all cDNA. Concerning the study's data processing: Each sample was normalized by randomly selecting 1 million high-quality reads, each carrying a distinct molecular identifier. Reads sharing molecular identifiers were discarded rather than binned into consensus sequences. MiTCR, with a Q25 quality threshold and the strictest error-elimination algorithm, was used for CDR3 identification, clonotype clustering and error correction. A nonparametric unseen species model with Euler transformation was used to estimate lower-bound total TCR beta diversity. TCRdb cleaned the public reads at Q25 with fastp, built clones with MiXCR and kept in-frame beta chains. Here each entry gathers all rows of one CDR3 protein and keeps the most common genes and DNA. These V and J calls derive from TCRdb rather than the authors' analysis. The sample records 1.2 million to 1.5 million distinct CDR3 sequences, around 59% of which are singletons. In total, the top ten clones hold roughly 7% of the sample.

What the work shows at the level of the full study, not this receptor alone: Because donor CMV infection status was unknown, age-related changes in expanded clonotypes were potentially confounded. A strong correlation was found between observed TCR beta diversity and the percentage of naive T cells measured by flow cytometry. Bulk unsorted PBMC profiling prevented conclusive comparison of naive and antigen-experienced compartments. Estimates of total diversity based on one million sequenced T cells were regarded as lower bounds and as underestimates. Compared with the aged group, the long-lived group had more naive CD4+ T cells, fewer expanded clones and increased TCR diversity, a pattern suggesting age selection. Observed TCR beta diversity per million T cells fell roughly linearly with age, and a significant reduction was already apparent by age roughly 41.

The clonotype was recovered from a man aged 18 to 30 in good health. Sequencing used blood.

Here is the DNA: TGTGCCAGCAGTTACGGACCCGGACTAGCGGATAAAGAGACCCAGTACTTC. Its product reads: CASSYGPGLADKETQYF. This chain is built from TRBV6-2 or TRBV6-3 and TRBJ2-5, with 10 bases in between that match TRBD2. Taken from the germline V gene, the CDR1 and CDR2 loops are MNHEY and SVGEGT. Including the terminal cysteine and phenylalanine, the CDR3 comprises 17 residues. Only the CDR3 DNA stays, 51 bases, in frame from base 1. Germline trimming amounts to 2 bases on V and 3 bases on J, with 9 as the count of junction bases outside the gene matches.